This record concerns one T cell receptor (beta chain) sequence. Its antigen remains unidentified. No quality values exist for individual bases; no much larger clone is one base distant. This sample is drawn from a study of blood T cell repertoires in COVID-19 (dated by TCRdb to about 2020). For the study in its entirety: Samples from collaborators originated in the United States, Italy and Spain and spanned both the acute and convalescent phases of COVID-19. The prospective study material was composed of cDNA or gDNA derived from T cells, B-cell-depleted T cells, or PBMCs. The dataset comprised deeply sampled blood TCRbeta repertoires from subjects exposed to, actively infected with, or recovered from COVID-19. The repertoires were released in a freely available public database intended as a resource for research on the immune response to SARS-CoV-2. The samples were drawn from two sources: the first 160 participants of the ongoing ImmuneRACE study, and fewer than 1,500 subjects contributed by 6 global collaborators. Nearly every sample came with metadata listing a de-identified subject ID, COVID-19 status, age in years and sex. Where available, HLA class I and class II types were obtained from metadata supplied by the sample provider rather than from assay-based typing.

Participants in the prospective study were enrolled through a virtual design, were aged roughly 18 to 90 years, and lived in roughly 24 United States geographic areas. To assign participants to cohorts, the prospective study relied on clinical history that participants themselves reported in a screening survey and a study questionnaire. Recovered participants in ImmuneRACE Cohort 3 were defined as having two consecutive negative NP/OP PCR tests, clearance from a healthcare professional, or resolution of symptoms. In the prospective study, mobile phlebotomists collected whole blood, serum and a nasopharyngeal or oropharyngeal swab from each participant. Participants in the prospective study had the option to provide additional blood draws and questionnaires over a 2-month period. Prospective study blood samples were shipped either frozen or at room temperature before DNA extraction. On the study overall, not on this receptor specifically: The quantity of clinical and demographic metadata differed by source and by participant and was supplied without curation.

TCRbeta CDR3 regions were amplified from genomic DNA using the immunoSEQ Assay, a bias-controlled multiplex PCR. The authors processed their data as follows. The number of nucleated cells in each sample was estimated from the amplification of reference gene primers within the assay. Sequence reads were collapsed and filtered to measure the absolute abundance of every unique TCRbeta CDR3 rearrangement. For each sample, productive Simpson clonality was calculated as the square root of Simpson's diversity index across productive rearrangements. TCRdb's version of the immuneACCESS table is confined to in-frame rearrangements and falls short of the full clone set. An unresolved V gene accounts for under half of the shortfall where checked; the remainder is of unknown origin. V, J and clone size were drawn from that table, and D and trimming were deduced from the DNA. A total of approximately 200,000 clones appear in this sample, roughly nine tenths of them only once. The ten top clones hold approximately 2.2% of the sample.

Input material: PBMCs or T cells enriched from blood (not recorded which). This sequence originates from a woman in her 30s who had recovered from COVID-19.

This receptor has the CDR3 CASSSRLVGTEAFF. The base sequence is TGTGCCAGCAGTTCCCGACTGGTGGGCACTGAAGCTTTCTTT. The chain couples TRBV6-5 to TRBJ1-1; the D gene is not confidently resolved. The germline V gene yields MNHEY for CDR1 and SVGAGI for CDR2. V is clipped by 4 bases and J by 4 bases, and the sequence between their germline boundaries is 13 bases long. Reading from cysteine to phenylalanine, the CDR3 counts 14 amino acids. The DNA shown is the 42-base CDR3, in frame from base 1.